Shown below are 2 T cell receptor beta chains from a single sample sequenced in a study of T cell repertoires in ileal Crohn's disease. Generated by immunoSEQ multiplex PCR, the TCRdb table keeps only in-frame clones and is missing some. Of 15,000 to 20,000 clones detected, approximately 70% appear once; the ten largest clones hold 5% to 6%. Sequenced sample: ileal tissue. The origin of the receptors is an adult with Crohn's disease.

The chain combines TRBV6-1 with TRBJ1-6; D is undetermined. CDR3 length: 14 amino acids. Germline V CDR1 and CDR2: MNHNS, SASEGT. CDR3 amino acids: CAERADTRNSPLHF. In nucleotides, the CDR3 is TGTGCTGAAAGAGCCGATACCAGGAATTCACCCCTCCACTTT.

The chain recombines TRBV10-2 with TRBJ2-7, with 9 bases identical to TRBD2. V trimming: 8 bases; J trimming: 6 bases; junction bases outside the gene matches: 11. The CDR3 has 14 residues. Germline V gives CDR1 WSHSY, CDR2 SAAADI. DNA for the CDR3: TGCGCCAGCTGGGGCGTCCTAGCGGGATCCGAGCAGTACTTC. Its protein is CASWGVLAGSEQYF.